These T cell receptor beta chains were read from a single sample in a study of blood T cell repertoires in COVID-19. Profiled with immunoSEQ multiplex PCR; TCRdb holds only in-frame clones, not every one. The sample carries about 240,000 clones, just under 85% recorded once. Material for sequencing was peripheral blood. The origin of the receptors is a woman over 75 with acute or convalescent COVID-19. The CDR3 runs from the conserved cysteine through the conserved F or W. The D gene is left open where the match is weak. The size entry is marked missing in some rows and otherwise reads once, few, many or a size class.

cdr3_aa: CASTSPDIYNEQFF; cdr3_nt: TGTGCCAGCACCTCCCCCGACATTTACAATGAGCAGTTCTTC; clone_size: .; j_call: TRBJ2-1; d_call: .; v_call: TRBV6-6; cdr3_length: 14
cdr3_aa: CASSSGGDSETQYF; cdr3_nt: TGTGCCAGCTCGTCAGGGGGTGATAGCGAGACCCAGTACTTC; clone_size: .; j_call: TRBJ2-5; d_call: TRBD1; v_call: TRBV18; cdr3_length: 14
cdr3_aa: CASSTYMAEAFF; cdr3_nt: TGTGCCAGTAGTACATACATGGCTGAAGCTTTCTTT; clone_size: .; j_call: TRBJ1-1; d_call: .; v_call: TRBV19; cdr3_length: 12
cdr3_aa: CASSFPTSPQHF; cdr3_nt: TGTGCCAGCAGTTTCCCTACCTCGCCCCAGCATTTT; clone_size: .; j_call: TRBJ1-5; d_call: .; v_call: TRBV28; cdr3_length: 12
cdr3_aa: CASNIAGYPRDRDTEAFF; cdr3_nt: TGTGCCAGCAACATTGCAGGCTACCCCCGGGACAGGGACACTGAAGCTTTCTTT; clone_size: .; j_call: TRBJ1-1; d_call: TRBD1; v_call: TRBV28; cdr3_length: 18
cdr3_aa: CASSISGGNQPQHF; cdr3_nt: TGTGCCAGTAGTATCTCGGGGGGGAATCAGCCCCAGCATTTT; clone_size: .; j_call: TRBJ1-5; d_call: .; v_call: TRBV19; cdr3_length: 14
cdr3_aa: CASSSRGRVEKLFF; cdr3_nt: TGTGCCAGCAGTTCCAGGGGGCGGGTTGAAAAACTGTTTTTT; clone_size: .; j_call: TRBJ1-4; d_call: TRBD1; v_call: TRBV6-5; cdr3_length: 14
cdr3_aa: CASSWNRPESEQFF; cdr3_nt: TGTGCCAGCAGCTGGAACAGACCCGAATCTGAGCAGTTCTTC; clone_size: .; j_call: TRBJ2-1; d_call: .; v_call: TRBV7-9; cdr3_length: 14
cdr3_aa: CASSLGLAGGREQFF; cdr3_nt: TGCGCCAGCAGCTTAGGACTAGCGGGGGGGCGTGAGCAGTTCTTC; clone_size: .; j_call: TRBJ2-1; d_call: TRBD2; v_call: TRBV5-1; cdr3_length: 15
cdr3_aa: CASSLTNRGEKLFF; cdr3_nt: TGTGCCAGCAGCCTAACAAACAGGGGTGAAAAACTGTTTTTT; clone_size: .; j_call: TRBJ1-4; d_call: TRBD1; v_call: TRBV3-1/TRBV3-2; cdr3_length: 14
cdr3_aa: CASSLNTGELFF; cdr3_nt: TGTGCCAGCAGCCTAAACACCGGGGAGCTGTTTTTT; clone_size: .; j_call: TRBJ2-2; d_call: .; v_call: TRBV7-8; cdr3_length: 12
cdr3_aa: CASSPSGRVGTEAFF; cdr3_nt: TGTGCCAGTAGTCCCTCGGGAAGGGTAGGCACTGAAGCTTTCTTT; clone_size: .; j_call: TRBJ1-1; d_call: .; v_call: TRBV19; cdr3_length: 15
cdr3_aa: CASSPRDTSYEQYF; cdr3_nt: TGTGCCAGCTCACCTAGGGACACCTCCTACGAGCAGTACTTC; clone_size: .; j_call: TRBJ2-7; d_call: .; v_call: TRBV18; cdr3_length: 14
cdr3_aa: CASKLRTYLNEQFF; cdr3_nt: TGTGCCAGCAAGCTTAGAACTTACCTCAATGAGCAGTTCTTC; clone_size: .; j_call: TRBJ2-1; d_call: .; v_call: TRBV6-5; cdr3_length: 14
cdr3_aa: CASSRSGTDTQYF; cdr3_nt: TGTGCCAGCAGCCGCTCAGGTACAGATACGCAGTATTTT; clone_size: .; j_call: TRBJ2-3; d_call: .; v_call: TRBV7-9; cdr3_length: 13
cdr3_aa: CASSLGRKNTGELFF; cdr3_nt: TGTGCCAGCAGTTTGGGCAGGAAGAACACCGGGGAGCTGTTTTTT; clone_size: few; j_call: TRBJ2-2; d_call: .; v_call: TRBV28; cdr3_length: 15
cdr3_aa: CASSITGGANQPQHF; cdr3_nt: TGTGCCAGTAGTATAACAGGAGGGGCCAATCAGCCCCAGCATTTT; clone_size: .; j_call: TRBJ1-5; d_call: .; v_call: TRBV19; cdr3_length: 15
cdr3_aa: CASTDRPKGSPLHF; cdr3_nt: TGTGCCAGCACCGACAGGCCCAAGGGTTCACCCCTCCACTTT; clone_size: .; j_call: TRBJ1-6; d_call: .; v_call: TRBV2; cdr3_length: 14
cdr3_aa: CASMGQGAANQPQHF; cdr3_nt: TGTGCCAGCATGGGACAGGGGGCCGCGAATCAGCCCCAGCATTTT; clone_size: .; j_call: TRBJ1-5; d_call: TRBD1; v_call: TRBV6-6; cdr3_length: 15
cdr3_aa: CASSPGGRGIYEQYF; cdr3_nt: TGTGCCAGCTCACCAGGTGGACGGGGGATCTACGAGCAGTACTTC; clone_size: .; j_call: TRBJ2-7; d_call: .; v_call: TRBV18; cdr3_length: 15
cdr3_aa: CASSLRPGDYGYTF; cdr3_nt: TGTGCCAGCAGCTTACGCCCGGGGGACTATGGCTACACCTTC; clone_size: few; j_call: TRBJ1-2; d_call: .; v_call: TRBV27; cdr3_length: 14
cdr3_aa: CSVEGQQVPNYGYTF; cdr3_nt: TGCAGCGTTGAAGGTCAACAAGTTCCTAACTATGGCTACACCTTC; clone_size: .; j_call: TRBJ1-2; d_call: .; v_call: TRBV29-1; cdr3_length: 15
cdr3_aa: CASSGGGWLETQYF; cdr3_nt: TGCGCCAGCAGCGGCGGGGGATGGTTGGAGACCCAGTACTTC; clone_size: .; j_call: TRBJ2-5; d_call: TRBD2; v_call: TRBV5-1; cdr3_length: 14
cdr3_aa: CASSPRGGDHISSVTEAFF; cdr3_nt: TGTGCCAGCTCCCCGAGAGGGGGCGACCACATTTCTAGCGTCACTGAAGCTTTCTTT; clone_size: .; j_call: TRBJ1-1; d_call: TRBD1; v_call: TRBV18; cdr3_length: 19
cdr3_aa: CASSQVGSPLHF; cdr3_nt: TGTGCCAGCAGCCAAGTCGGTTCACCCCTCCACTTT; clone_size: many; j_call: TRBJ1-6; d_call: .; v_call: TRBV3-1/TRBV3-2; cdr3_length: 12
cdr3_aa: CASSLDRGGYNYEQYF; cdr3_nt: TGTGCCAGCAGCTTAGATCGCGGGGGGTACAACTACGAGCAGTACTTC; clone_size: .; j_call: TRBJ2-7; d_call: TRBD2; v_call: TRBV7-2; cdr3_length: 16
cdr3_aa: CASSKGQGPEEAFF; cdr3_nt: TGTGCCAGCAGCAAGGGACAGGGGCCTGAGGAAGCTTTCTTT; clone_size: .; j_call: TRBJ1-1; d_call: TRBD1; v_call: TRBV5-4; cdr3_length: 14
cdr3_aa: CASSLPGQGASGVGYTF; cdr3_nt: TGTGCCAGCTCACTCCCGGGACAGGGGGCGTCGGGAGTTGGCTACACCTTC; clone_size: .; j_call: TRBJ1-2; d_call: TRBD1; v_call: TRBV18; cdr3_length: 17
cdr3_aa: CASSSRGGFNTEAFF; cdr3_nt: TGTGCCAGCAGCTCAAGGGGTGGGTTTAACACTGAAGCTTTCTTT; clone_size: .; j_call: TRBJ1-1; d_call: .; v_call: TRBV3-1/TRBV3-2; cdr3_length: 15
cdr3_aa: CASSPREGNYGYTF; cdr3_nt: TGTGCCAGCAGCCCACGGGAGGGTAACTATGGCTACACCTTC; clone_size: .; j_call: TRBJ1-2; d_call: .; v_call: TRBV7-2; cdr3_length: 14
cdr3_aa: CASRGAGGGFTEAFF; cdr3_nt: TGTGCCAGCAGGGGGGCAGGGGGAGGATTCACTGAAGCTTTCTTT; clone_size: .; j_call: TRBJ1-1; d_call: TRBD1; v_call: TRBV6-5; cdr3_length: 15
cdr3_aa: CASSPLGTGSGNTIYF; cdr3_nt: TGTGCCAGCAGTCCCTTGGGGACAGGCTCTGGAAACACCATATATTTT; clone_size: .; j_call: TRBJ1-3; d_call: TRBD1; v_call: TRBV2; cdr3_length: 16
cdr3_aa: CSVEMGRGTDTQYF; cdr3_nt: TGCAGCGTTGAGATGGGCCGCGGCACAGATACGCAGTATTTT; clone_size: .; j_call: TRBJ2-3; d_call: .; v_call: TRBV29-1; cdr3_length: 14
cdr3_aa: CATSDRGMSGSGELFF; cdr3_nt: TGTGCCACCAGTGACAGGGGGATGAGCGGGTCCGGGGAGCTGTTTTTT; clone_size: .; j_call: TRBJ2-2; d_call: .; v_call: TRBV24-1; cdr3_length: 16